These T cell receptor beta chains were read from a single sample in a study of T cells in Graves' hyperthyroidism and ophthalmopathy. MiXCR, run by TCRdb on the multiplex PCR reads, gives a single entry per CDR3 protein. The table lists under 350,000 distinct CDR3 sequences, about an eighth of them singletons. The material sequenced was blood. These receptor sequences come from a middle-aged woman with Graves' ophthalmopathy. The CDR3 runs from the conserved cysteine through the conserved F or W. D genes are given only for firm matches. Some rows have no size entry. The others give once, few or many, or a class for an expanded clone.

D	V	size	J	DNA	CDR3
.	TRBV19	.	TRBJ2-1	TGTGCCAGTAGTATAGCCCAGACAGTAGTCTACAATGAGCAGTTCTTC	CASSIAQTVVYNEQFF
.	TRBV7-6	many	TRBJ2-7	TGTGCCAGCAGCTTAGTCGCAGGTAACTACGAGCAGTACTTC	CASSLVAGNYEQYF
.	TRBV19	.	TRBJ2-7	TGTGCCAGTAGTATAGTATCGACAGGATTCTCCTACGAGCAGTACTTC	CASSIVSTGFSYEQYF
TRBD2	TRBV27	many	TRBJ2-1	TGTGCCAGCAGGGAGACTAGCGCCCATGAGCAGTTCTTC	CASRETSAHEQFF
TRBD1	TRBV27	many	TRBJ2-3	TGTGCCAGCAGTCCGGGACAGTACACAGATACGCAGTATTTT	CASSPGQYTDTQYF
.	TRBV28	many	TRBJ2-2	TGTGCCAGCAGTTACGGAACCGGGGAGCTGTTTTTT	CASSYGTGELFF
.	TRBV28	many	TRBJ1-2	TGTGCCAGCAGTTTATACGCGGGTAACTATGGCTACACCTTC	CASSLYAGNYGYTF
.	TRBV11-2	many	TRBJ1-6	TGTGCCAGCAGCTTAAAAGGGATAAATTCACCCCTCCACTTT	CASSLKGINSPLHF
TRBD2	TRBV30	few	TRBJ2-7	TGTGCCTGGACGGTTGGGGCTAGCGGGAGGGCCCGCTACGAGCAGTACTTC	CAWTVGASGRARYEQYF
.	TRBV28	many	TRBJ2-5	TGTGCCAGCAGTCTAGTCAGCTCAGGGGATGGTTATGAGACCCAGTACTTC	CASSLVSSGDGYETQYF
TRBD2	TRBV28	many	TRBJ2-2	TGTGCCAGCAGTTTGATGGGACTAGCGGGGAACACCGGGGAGCTGTTTTTT	CASSLMGLAGNTGELFF
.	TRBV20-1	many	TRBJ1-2	TGCAGTGCTAGGGACGATCTGTATGGCTACACCTTC	CSARDDLYGYTF
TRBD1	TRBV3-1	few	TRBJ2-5	TGTGCCAGCAGTTCCCCCCGGACAGGGGACCAAGAGACCCAGTACTTC	CASSSPRTGDQETQYF
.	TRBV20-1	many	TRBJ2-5	TGCAGTGCAGGGAAACAGGGTGGTCGGGAGACCCAGTACTTC	CSAGKQGGRETQYF
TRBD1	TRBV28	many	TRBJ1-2	TGTGCCAGCAGCTATTCCGGGACAGGGTATGGCTATGGCTACACCTTC	CASSYSGTGYGYGYTF
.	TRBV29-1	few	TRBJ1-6	TGCAGCGCCAGGAGGGGGGGAATCAATTCACCCCTCCACTTT	CSARRGGINSPLHF
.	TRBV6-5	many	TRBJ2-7	TGTGCCAGCAGTTACATGGCGCAGCAGTACTTC	CASSYMAQQYF
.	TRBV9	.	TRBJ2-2	TGTGCCAGCAGTGACCGGGCCCGAGCCGGGGAGCTGTTTTTT	CASSDRARAGELFF